These 21 T cell receptor beta chains were sequenced from one sample in a study of T cell changes during pregnancy in multiple sclerosis. TCRdb's table, derived via immunoSEQ multiplex PCR, lists solely in-frame clones and lacks some. The sample shows fewer than 85,000 clones, roughly 92% of them seen only once. The sequences come from peripheral blood, collected before pregnancy. The origin of the receptors is a female donor with multiple sclerosis, enrolled in a pregnancy study.

The chain links TRBV7-6 to TRBJ2-2, with a possible D match to TRBD1 (5 bases). This CDR3 is built from 15 residues. Germline CDR1 reads SGHVS; CDR2 reads FNYEAQ. V was shortened by 3 bases and J by 5 bases, with 13 bases between the two germline ends. The CDR3 DNA reads as TGTGCCAGCAGCTTGGGCAGGGCGCCTACCGGGGAGCTGTTTTTT. This translates into CASSLGRAPTGELFF.

This chain uses TRBV11-2 with TRBJ2-1; 7 bases map to TRBD2. Losses at the gene ends were 5 bases for V and 7 bases for J; bases not matched to a gene: 11. CDR3 length equals 15 residues. Per the germline V gene, CDR1 is SGHAT and CDR2 is FQNNGV. CDR3 amino acids: CASSQSGRALNEQFF. CDR3 DNA: TGTGCCAGCAGCCAGAGTGGGAGGGCCCTTAATGAGCAGTTCTTC. The full variable domain, with the rest looked up from reference TRBV11-2 and TRBJ2-1, is EAGVAQSPRYKIIEKRQSVAFWCNPISGHATLYWYQQILGQGPKLLIQFQNNGVVDDSQLPKDRFSAERLKGVDSTLKIQPAKLEDSAVYLCASSQSGRALNEQFFGPGTRLTVL.

V usage is TRBV27 and J usage is TRBJ1-5; D uncertain. The V gene lost 3 bases and the J gene lost 10 bases, with 13 bases spanning the gap. Germline values: CDR1 MNHEY, CDR2 SMNVEV (reference sequence). CDR3 length: 13 residues. Here the CDR3 reads CASSLDSQGPQHF. CDR3 in DNA: TGTGCCAGCAGTTTGGACTCTCAAGGTCCCCAGCATTTT.

V is TRBV4-3 and J is TRBJ1-5, with D hard to call. This CDR3 is 14 amino acids long. V was shortened by 3 bases and J by 3 bases, with 9 bases between the two germline ends. Per germline, CDR1 LGHNA and CDR2 YSLEER. DNA of the CDR3: TGCGCCAGCAGCCAGGGGAGATACAATCAGCCCCAGCATTTT. This encodes CASSQGRYNQPQHF.

The chain couples TRBV4-3 to TRBJ2-2, with D uncertain. CDR1 is LGHNA and CDR2 is YSLEER in the germline V gene. The CDR3 contains 18 residues. The V end lost 0 bases, the J end lost 0 bases, and 14 bases lay between the germline ends. The CDR3 region has the DNA TGCGCCAGCAGCCAAGAATATGGTGCCACTGCGAACACCGGGGAGCTGTTTTTT. Protein: CASSQEYGATANTGELFF.

This clone was seen only once. The V call is TRBV9, the J call TRBJ2-3, with a weak D call TRBD2 (5 bases). Germline loops: CDR1 SGDLS, CDR2 YYNGEE. With 0 bases removed from V and 3 bases from J, the gap between germline ends came to 14 bases. There are 16 residues in the CDR3. The CDR3 reads CASSVGAGPGTDTQYF. Written as DNA, the CDR3 is TGTGCCAGCAGCGTAGGGGCGGGCCCGGGAACAGATACGCAGTATTTT.

The chain uses TRBV5-6 and TRBJ1-1; 7 bases are a match to TRBD1. Looked up from germline, CDR1 is SGHDT and CDR2 is YYEEEE. The V segment lost 5 bases and the J segment 0 bases; nucleotides outside the gene matches: 13. CDR3 length equals 17 residues. The CDR3 is CASRFRDSAPLNTEAFF. CDR3 sequence (DNA): TGTGCCAGCAGGTTCCGGGACAGCGCGCCTTTGAACACTGAAGCTTTCTTT.

The genes are TRBV29-1 and TRBJ2-7, with 9 bases lining up with TRBD2. The CDR3 loop spans 14 amino acids. Looked up from germline, CDR1 is SQVTM and CDR2 is ANQGSEA. The ends lost 4 bases at V and 4 bases at J; junction bases unmatched: 8. CDR3 nucleotide sequence: TGCAGCGTTGTCCCTGCGGGAGGGGTTTACGAGCAGTACTTC. Residues: CSVVPAGGVYEQYF.

This clone was seen just once. V and J are TRBV2 and TRBJ2-6; weak D call: TRBD1 (6 bases). The V and J ends lost 7 bases and 2 bases respectively, with 15 bases between them. CDR1 is SNHLY and CDR2 is FYNNEI in the germline V gene. CDR3 length: 16 amino acids. The CDR3: CASKGNRAAGANVLTF. DNA for the CDR3: TGTGCCAGCAAGGGGAACAGGGCAGCTGGGGCCAACGTCCTGACTTTC.

The chain uses TRBV5-1 and TRBJ2-7, with 9 bases fitting TRBD1. Germline-derived CDR1 and CDR2 are SGHRS and YFSETQ. The length of the CDR3 is 15 residues. Trimming took 0 bases from V and 4 from J; bases not matched to a gene: 5. The CDR3 loop reads CASSLGDREQYEQYF. CDR3 coding DNA: TGCGCCAGCAGCTTGGGGGACAGGGAACAATACGAGCAGTACTTC. The full variable domain, in which reference TRBV5-1 and TRBJ2-7 provide the parts outside the CDR3, is KAGVTQTPRYLIKTRGQQVTLSCSPISGHRSVSWYQQTPGQGLQFLFEYFSETQRNKGNFPGRFSGRQFSNSRSEMNVSTLELGDSALYLCASSLGDREQYEQYFGPGTRLTVT.

This clone was detected only a few times. J is TRBJ1-1 and V is TRBV4-3; D call uncertain. Germline V CDR1 and CDR2: LGHNA, YSLEER. The germline V and J ends were trimmed by 0 bases and 8 bases, with 13 bases remaining between them. CDR3 length equals 14 residues. In DNA, the CDR3 is TGCGCCAGCAGCCAAGACAGCGGAGGGAGGGAAGCTTTCTTT. It translates to CASSQDSGGREAFF.

This clone was detected only once. The chain links TRBV6-1 to TRBJ2-7; TRBD1 matches 8 bases. The germline CDR1 and CDR2 sequences are MNHNS and SASEGT. This CDR3 has 13 amino acids. For the CDR3, the DNA is TGTGCTCTCACCGGGACAGGTGCCTACGAGCAGTACTTC. Its translation is CALTGTGAYEQYF.

This clone was seen a handful of times. The chain combines TRBV7-2 with TRBJ1-1; possible D gene TRBD1, 6 bases. The CDR3 has 15 residues. The V gene's germline CDR1 is SGHTA and CDR2 FQGNSA. Trimming took off 6 bases at V and 1 base at J, with 15 bases between the two ends. CDR3 in DNA: TGTGCCAGCAGGCGCATCCCGGGACAGAACACTGAAGCTTTCTTT. It codes for CASRRIPGQNTEAFF.

J is TRBJ2-3 and V is TRBV13, with TRBD2 identical over 14 bases. The CDR3 covers 17 residues. V lost 1 base, J lost 4 bases, and 4 bases stayed unmatched. Germline loops: CDR1 PRHDT, CDR2 FYEKMQ (reference sequence). Here the CDR3 DNA reads TGTGCCAGCAGCTTAGTGGGACTAGCGGGAGAGTCAGATACGCAGTATTTT. Its protein product is CASSLVGLAGESDTQYF.

The chain combines TRBV7-2 with TRBJ2-3; 7 positions agree with TRBD2. V gave up 5 bases and J gave up 2 bases; unmatched junction bases: 16. The CDR3 spans 18 residues. The V gene's germline CDR1 is SGHTA and CDR2 FQGNSA. The CDR3 loop reads CASSPDSWTRVSTDTQYF. As DNA, the CDR3 is TGTGCCAGCAGCCCCGATTCGTGGACTAGAGTTTCCACAGATACGCAGTATTTT.

This sequence joins TRBV9 and TRBJ2-1, with TRBD2 identical over 10 bases. The CDR3 is made up of 17 amino acids. CDR1 is SGDLS, CDR2 YYNGEE, per germline. Trimming removed 0 bases from V and 7 bases from J; junction bases left unmatched: 10. CDR3 in amino acids: CASSVGGAGGLGNEQFF. DNA for the CDR3: TGTGCCAGCAGCGTAGGAGGAGCGGGAGGGCTCGGGAATGAGCAGTTCTTC.

CDR3 amino acids: CASTPGAGVSYEQFF. In nucleotides, the CDR3 is TGTGCCAGCACCCCGGGTGCGGGAGTCTCCTATGAGCAGTTCTTC. V usage is TRBV13 and J usage is TRBJ2-1; 7 positions agree with TRBD2. This CDR3 comprises 15 residues. In germline, CDR1 is PRHDT, CDR2 FYEKMQ (reference sequence). V lost 7 bases, J lost 8 bases, and 14 bases stayed unmatched.

This chain links TRBV2 with TRBJ2-5; 11 positions agree with TRBD2. Germline assignment: CDR1 SNHLY and CDR2 FYNNEI. The V and J ends lost 6 bases and 2 bases, in that order; junction bases with no gene match: 5. This CDR3 is 15 amino acids long. CDR3: CASSRLAGTQETQYF. DNA for the CDR3: TGTGCCAGCAGCCGACTAGCGGGAACGCAAGAGACCCAGTACTTC. Together with reference TRBV2 and TRBJ2-5, the CDR3 gives the full variable domain: EPEVTQTPSHQVTQMGQEVILRCVPISNHLYFYWYRQILGQKVEFLVSFYNNEISEKSEIFDDQFSVERPDGSNFTLKIRSTKLEDSAMYFCASSRLAGTQETQYFGPGTRLLVL.

The gene calls are TRBV29-1 and TRBJ2-5; no firm D call. Deletions cut 1 base from V and 2 bases from J, with 8 bases between. This CDR3 is 13 amino acids long. Germline CDR1 reads SQVTM; CDR2 reads ANQGSEA. CDR3 loop: CSVEGAGQETQYF. The CDR3 DNA reads TGCAGCGTTGAAGGGGCCGGACAAGAGACCCAGTACTTC.

The gene calls are TRBV6-4 and TRBJ2-5; D is perhaps TRBD1 (6 bases). With 2 bases removed from V and 1 base from J, the gap between germline ends came to 20 bases. The germline V gene encodes CDR1 MRHNA and CDR2 SNTAGT. The CDR3 has 18 residues. CDR3 bases: TGTGCCAGCAGTGACCAGGGGAAACAGGGAATGGGCCAAGAGACCCAGTACTTC. Its protein is CASSDQGKQGMGQETQYF.

The chain uses TRBV4-1 and TRBJ1-4, with 8 bases that match TRBD1. The CDR3 length is 15 residues. Germline CDR1 MGHRA, CDR2 YSYEKL. The V segment lost 1 base and the J segment 7 bases; nucleotides outside the gene matches: 5. The CDR3 DNA is TGCGCCAGCAGCCAAGCGTCAGGGGGCGGTGAAAAACTGTTTTTT. As protein: CASSQASGGGEKLFF.